The rows below give T cell receptor beta chains drawn from one sample of a study of OX40 agonist ivuxolimab in advanced cancers. Libraries were prepared by immunoSEQ multiplex PCR; TCRdb keeps only in-frame clonotypes and omits some of them. Here the sample spans tens of thousands of clones, 83% being singletons. Material: CD4+ or CD8+ T cells sorted from blood, obtained in a trial of the OX40 agonist ivuxolimab. Source of these receptors: an adult with an advanced solid tumor such as melanoma, head and neck, liver or kidney cancer. Both conserved end residues are part of each CDR3. D genes are given only for firm matches. A clone size is listed for some rows: how often the clone was seen (once, few, many), or a class if it is expanded.

clone_size j_call v_call d_call cdr3_nt cdr3_aa
. TRBJ2-2 TRBV5-1 . TGCGCCAGCAGCTTGCTGGAAGCGAACACCGGGGAGCTGTTTTTT CASSLLEANTGELFF
. TRBJ2-5 TRBV6-1 TRBD2 TGTGCCAGCGAGGTGGGGAGGGCCCGAGCAGAGACCCAGTACTTC CASEVGRARAETQYF
. TRBJ2-3 TRBV10-2 TRBD2 TGCGCCAGCGAGAGGGGACTAGCGAGCACAGATACGCAGTATTTT CASERGLASTDTQYF
once TRBJ2-2 TRBV19 TRBD2 TGTGCCAGTAGTTTCGGGGGGTTAATCGGGGAGCTGTTTTTT CASSFGGLIGELFF
. TRBJ2-7 TRBV4-2 . TGTGCCAGCAGCCAAGGTACTAGCAGGGTTATTACCTACGAGCAGTACTTC CASSQGTSRVITYEQYF
. TRBJ2-2 TRBV5-1 TRBD2 TGCGCCAGCAGCCCGGGGACTAGCGGGAGTACCGGGGAGCTGTTTTTT CASSPGTSGSTGELFF
once TRBJ2-7 TRBV7-9 . TGTGCCAGCAGCTTAGCGCAGCGGAGCTACGAGCAGTACTTC CASSLAQRSYEQYF
. TRBJ1-6 TRBV7-2 . TGTGCCAGCAGCTCCAGGGTGGGAGGGGCGCCCAATTCACCCCTCCACTTT CASSSRVGGAPNSPLHF
. TRBJ2-2 TRBV6-6 . TGTGCCAGCATACGCCAGGCGGGGAAGGGGGCCGGGGAGCTGTTTTTT CASIRQAGKGAGELFF
few TRBJ2-5 TRBV5-4 . TGTGCCAGCAGCCCGCCGGGGGTGGAGACCCAGTACTTC CASSPPGVETQYF
. TRBJ1-5 TRBV10-3 . TGTGCCATCAGTGAGGGCAGGGATCAGCCCCAGCATTTT CAISEGRDQPQHF
few TRBJ1-2 TRBV10-1 TRBD1 TGCGCCAACGCCCGGGACAGGGGGCGCAAGGACTATGGCTACACCTTC CANARDRGRKDYGYTF
. TRBJ1-2 TRBV5-8 . TGTGCCAGCAGCTTGAATTCGGGAATACAGGGCGGCTACACCTTC CASSLNSGIQGGYTF
. TRBJ1-6 TRBV7-8 . TGTGCCAGCAGCCAGAAGAGGGCGGGACTGGGCACCTATAATTCACCCCTCCACTTT CASSQKRAGLGTYNSPLHF
. TRBJ2-1 TRBV7-3 . TGTGCCAGCAGCCCTCAAGGGGGTTTTGCCTTCCGTGAGCAGTTCTTC CASSPQGGFAFREQFF
. TRBJ2-5 TRBV6-5 TRBD1 TGTGCCAGCAGCGCGTCCAGGGGGCGAAGTGAGACCCAGTACTTC CASSASRGRSETQYF
. TRBJ2-7 TRBV27 . TGTGCCAGCAGTTTATCGGTTTCCTACGAGCAGTACTTC CASSLSVSYEQYF
. TRBJ2-3 TRBV30 . TGTGCCTGGAGTTCGCTCGGCGGGCTGAGCACAGATACGCAGTATTTT CAWSSLGGLSTDTQYF
. TRBJ1-6 TRBV25-1 TRBD1 TGTGCCAGCAGCGGACAGGGCACATATAATTCACCCCTCCACTTT CASSGQGTYNSPLHF
. TRBJ1-1 TRBV28 TRBD1 TGTGCCAGCAGCCGTAATCGAATAGGACAGGGGGCGAACACTGAAGCTTTCTTT CASSRNRIGQGANTEAFF
. TRBJ2-2 TRBV10-3 TRBD2 TGTGCCATCAGTGAGTCCGGGGGGTTCGCCGGGGAGCTGTTTTTT CAISESGGFAGELFF
. TRBJ2-7 TRBV6-4 TRBD2 TGTGCCAGCCATAAACTAGCGGGCGTCTACTACGAGCAGTACTTC CASHKLAGVYYEQYF
. TRBJ1-1 TRBV5-4 . TGTGCCAGCAGCTTGGATTGGGGGAACACTGAAGCTTTCTTT CASSLDWGNTEAFF
. TRBJ1-1 TRBV28 . TGTGCCAGCAGACCGCCTCAGGGGAAACACACTGAAGCTTTCTTT CASRPPQGKHTEAFF
few TRBJ1-1 TRBV7-9 . TGTGCCAGCAGCTACAGGGAAATGAACACTGAAGCTTTCTTT CASSYREMNTEAFF
. TRBJ2-1 TRBV29-1 . TGCAGCGTTCTCCTGACGGGATCCTACAATGAGCAGTTCTTC CSVLLTGSYNEQFF
. TRBJ2-7 TRBV27 . TGTGCCAGCAGTTTAGGGAATAGGATCTACGAGCAGTACTTC CASSLGNRIYEQYF
. TRBJ2-3 TRBV5-1 . TGCGCCAGCAGCCTGACTCGTACCACAGATACGCAGTATTTT CASSLTRTTDTQYF
. TRBJ2-3 TRBV6-1 . TGTGCCAGCAGTCCAGAGGGCACAGATACGCAGTATTTT CASSPEGTDTQYF
. TRBJ1-2 TRBV6-5 . TGTGCCAGCAGCCGGGGGATCCGGAATGGCTACACCTTC CASSRGIRNGYTF
. TRBJ2-3 TRBV18 TRBD2 TGTGCCAGCTCAGCACCCGGACTAGCGGGTAGCACAGATACGCAGTATTTT CASSAPGLAGSTDTQYF
. TRBJ1-1 TRBV19 TRBD1 TGTGCCAGTAGCCCCAGGACAGGAAACTGGTTCACTGAAGCTTTCTTT CASSPRTGNWFTEAFF
. TRBJ2-1 TRBV7-9 TRBD2 TGTGCCAGCAGCTTAGGGGGACTAGCGGGGCTGGAGCAGTTCTTC CASSLGGLAGLEQFF
. TRBJ1-1 TRBV6-6 TRBD1 TGTGCCAGCAGTTATGGGCAGGGGGCGCGGTCTGAAGCTTTCTTT CASSYGQGARSEAFF
. TRBJ2-1 TRBV19 . TGTGCCAGTAGTAAGAGGGCGACAGCCGACGATAATTCAGGGTACAATGAGCAGTTCTTC CASSKRATADDNSGYNEQFF
few TRBJ2-5 TRBV29-1 . TGCAGCGTTTTATCGGGGCAGGTAGGGGAGACCCAGTACTTC CSVLSGQVGETQYF
. TRBJ2-5 TRBV7-9 . TGTGCCAGCAGCTCCGGGACCTCCCGGGAGACCCAGTACTTC CASSSGTSRETQYF
once TRBJ2-3 TRBV19 . TGTGCCAGTAGTATCAGCACGACCACAGATACGCAGTATTTT CASSISTTTDTQYF
. TRBJ2-3 TRBV11-3 TRBD2 TGTGCCAGCAGCTTAGATGGGGCTAGCGGGAGGACAGATACGCAGTATTTT CASSLDGASGRTDTQYF
once TRBJ2-1 TRBV5-1 TRBD1 TGCGCCAGCAGCGAATATCGGGACAGCTCCTACAATGAGCAGTTCTTC CASSEYRDSSYNEQFF
. TRBJ2-3 TRBV14 TRBD2 TGTGCCAGCAGCCAAGATGGGGGACTAGCGTCCACAGATACGCAGTATTTT CASSQDGGLASTDTQYF
. TRBJ2-5 TRBV6-1 TRBD1 TGTGCCAGCCATTCCGGGACAGGTACTCAAGGGACCCAGTACTTC CASHSGTGTQGTQYF
. TRBJ1-2 TRBV2 . TGTGCCAGCAGTGAAGCCGGGCAGGGATATGGCTACACCTTC CASSEAGQGYGYTF
. TRBJ2-7 TRBV19 . TGTGCCAGGGCCGGCTCCGGACTCTCCTACGAGCAGTACTTC CARAGSGLSYEQYF
. TRBJ2-1 TRBV9 TRBD1 TGTGCCAGCAGCGTGGCCGGGACAGGGTTTAATGAGCAGTTCTTC CASSVAGTGFNEQFF
. TRBJ2-7 TRBV6-1 . TGTGCCAGCAGCAAGGGACAAGCGTTCTCCTACGAGCAGTACTTC CASSKGQAFSYEQYF
. TRBJ1-6 TRBV30 . TGTGCCTGGATGTCTGGGCGGGTTGGCATTTGGAGACATGGTTCACCCCTCCACTTT CAWMSGRVGIWRHGSPLHF
. TRBJ2-7 TRBV5-1 TRBD1 TGCGCCAGCAGCGTCCTGGACAGGGCCTACGAGCAGTACTTC CASSVLDRAYEQYF
. TRBJ2-1 TRBV6-5 TRBD2 TGTGCCAGCAGGGCAGGGACTAGGGTTAACAATGAGCAGTTCTTC CASRAGTRVNNEQFF
few TRBJ2-5 TRBV5-1 . TGCGCCAGCAGCTTGGAGTCTAACTTCCAAGAGACCCAGTACTTC CASSLESNFQETQYF
. TRBJ2-5 TRBV4-2 . TGTGCCAGCAGCCAAGACGGGGCGTCTCGGGGCGTGATCGAGACCCAGTACTTC CASSQDGASRGVIETQYF
. TRBJ1-2 TRBV18 . TGTGCCAGCTCACCAGAGCCGTACTATGGCTACACCTTC CASSPEPYYGYTF
. TRBJ2-5 TRBV5-6 . TGTGCCAGCAGCTGGGGAAGAGGTCGACGTGGGGAGACCCAGTACTTC CASSWGRGRRGETQYF
. TRBJ1-5 TRBV28 . TGTGCCAGCAGTTTCTTGCTGAATATCGGCAATCAGCCCCAGCATTTT CASSFLLNIGNQPQHF
. TRBJ2-5 TRBV18 TRBD2 TGTGCCAGCTCACCGGGACTAGCGGGAGGGGAGACCCAGTACTTC CASSPGLAGGETQYF
. TRBJ1-6 TRBV10-3 . TGTGCCATCAGTGAGTCGACGGGCCTAGAGACACCCCTCCACTTT CAISESTGLETPLHF
. TRBJ2-5 TRBV6-5 . TGTGCCAGCAGTTACTCGTGGGAGACCCAGTACTTC CASSYSWETQYF
many TRBJ2-3 TRBV6-5 TRBD1 TGTGCCAGCAAGCTAGGGGGCAGAGATACGCAGTATTTT CASKLGGRDTQYF
. TRBJ1-5 TRBV28 TRBD1 TGTGCCAGCAGTCCCAGGACAGGGGTGAGACCAAATCAGCCCCAGCATTTT CASSPRTGVRPNQPQHF